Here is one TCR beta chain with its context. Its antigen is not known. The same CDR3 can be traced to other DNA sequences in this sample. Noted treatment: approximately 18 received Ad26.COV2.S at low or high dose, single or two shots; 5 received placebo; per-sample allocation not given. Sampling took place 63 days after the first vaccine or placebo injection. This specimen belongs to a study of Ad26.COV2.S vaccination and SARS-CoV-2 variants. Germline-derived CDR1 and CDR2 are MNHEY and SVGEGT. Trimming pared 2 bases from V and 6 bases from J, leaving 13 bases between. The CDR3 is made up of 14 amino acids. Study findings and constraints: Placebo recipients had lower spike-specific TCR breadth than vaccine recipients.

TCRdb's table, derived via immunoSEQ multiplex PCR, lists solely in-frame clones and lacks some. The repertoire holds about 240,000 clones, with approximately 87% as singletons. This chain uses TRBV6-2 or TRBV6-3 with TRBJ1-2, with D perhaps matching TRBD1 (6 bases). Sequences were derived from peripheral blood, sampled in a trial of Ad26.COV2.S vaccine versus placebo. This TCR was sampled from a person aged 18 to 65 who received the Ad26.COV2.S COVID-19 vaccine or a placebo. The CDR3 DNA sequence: TGTGCCAGCAGTTACGCAGGGGTTTTGGATGGCTACACCTTC. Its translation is CASSYAGVLDGYTF.